The rows below give T cell receptor beta chains drawn from one sample of a study of shared clonotypes between healthy human individuals. The table came from immunoSEQ multiplex PCR; TCRdb's copy has only in-frame clones and leaves some out. This table has 2 million to 3 million clones, about 92% appearing once. Sequencing input: naive CD4+ T cells sorted from blood. These receptors were taken from a man aged 18 to 29 in good health. The CDR3 runs from the conserved cysteine through the conserved F or W. The D gene is left open where the match is weak. Where a row states a size, it is once, few, many or the class of an expanded clone; other rows omit it.

clone size: NA
J gene: TRBJ1-5
V gene: TRBV11-2
D gene: TRBD1
CDR3 protein: CASSINPGTGYQPQHF
CDR3 DNA: TGTGCCAGCAGCATTAACCCCGGGACAGGGTACCAGCCCCAGCATTTT

clone size: NA
J gene: TRBJ2-2
V gene: TRBV6-5
D gene: NA
CDR3 protein: CASSYGPGELFF
CDR3 DNA: TGTGCCAGCAGTTACGGTCCCGGGGAGCTGTTTTTT

clone size: NA
J gene: TRBJ1-5
V gene: TRBV19
D gene: TRBD1
CDR3 protein: CASSTTNRGYSNQPQHF
CDR3 DNA: TGTGCCAGTAGTACGACCAACAGGGGGTATAGCAATCAGCCCCAGCATTTT

clone size: NA
J gene: TRBJ1-4
V gene: TRBV4-1
D gene: NA
CDR3 protein: CASSHPSLVNNEKLFF
CDR3 DNA: TGCGCCAGCAGCCACCCTAGTTTGGTAAATAATGAAAAACTGTTTTTT

clone size: NA
J gene: TRBJ2-7
V gene: TRBV5-1
D gene: NA
CDR3 protein: CASSSDRYEQYF
CDR3 DNA: TGCGCCAGCAGCTCTGACAGATACGAGCAGTACTTC

clone size: NA
J gene: TRBJ1-4
V gene: TRBV19
D gene: NA
CDR3 protein: CASSDSSDTPNEKLFF
CDR3 DNA: TGTGCCAGTAGTGACTCCTCGGACACGCCTAATGAAAAACTGTTTTTT

clone size: NA
J gene: TRBJ2-4
V gene: TRBV6-5
D gene: TRBD1
CDR3 protein: CASSSRQGLKNIQYF
CDR3 DNA: TGTGCCAGCAGTTCCCGACAGGGATTGAAAAACATTCAGTACTTC

clone size: once
J gene: TRBJ2-7
V gene: TRBV27
D gene: TRBD1
CDR3 protein: CARETGESSYEQYF
CDR3 DNA: TGTGCCAGGGAAACAGGGGAGTCCTCCTACGAGCAGTACTTC

clone size: NA
J gene: TRBJ1-5
V gene: TRBV13
D gene: TRBD1
CDR3 protein: CASSSQGEQPQHF
CDR3 DNA: TGTGCCAGCAGCTCTCAGGGGGAACAGCCCCAGCATTTT

clone size: NA
J gene: TRBJ2-1
V gene: TRBV5-1
D gene: NA
CDR3 protein: CASSPGDVTSYNEQFF
CDR3 DNA: TGCGCCAGCAGCCCGGGCGACGTAACCTCTTACAATGAGCAGTTCTTC

clone size: NA
J gene: TRBJ2-5
V gene: TRBV7-8
D gene: TRBD1
CDR3 protein: CASSRGPEAGGWETQYF
CDR3 DNA: TGTGCCAGCAGCAGAGGCCCGGAGGCAGGGGGCTGGGAGACCCAGTACTTC

clone size: NA
J gene: TRBJ2-7
V gene: TRBV6-5
D gene: NA
CDR3 protein: CASSFNYEQYF
CDR3 DNA: TGTGCCAGCAGTTTCAACTACGAGCAGTACTTC

clone size: NA
J gene: TRBJ1-5
V gene: TRBV6-1
D gene: NA
CDR3 protein: CASSELRGSGNQPQHF
CDR3 DNA: TGTGCCAGCAGTGAACTAAGGGGGTCGGGCAATCAGCCCCAGCATTTT

clone size: NA
J gene: TRBJ1-2
V gene: TRBV5-4
D gene: NA
CDR3 protein: CASSFWGWGDNYGYTF
CDR3 DNA: TGTGCCAGCAGCTTTTGGGGTTGGGGAGATAACTATGGCTACACCTTC

clone size: NA
J gene: TRBJ2-5
V gene: TRBV6-1
D gene: TRBD2
CDR3 protein: CASSGWLAERHQETQYF
CDR3 DNA: TGTGCCAGCAGTGGGTGGCTAGCGGAGAGGCACCAAGAGACCCAGTACTTC